This T cell receptor (beta chain) is from a study of shared clonotypes between healthy human individuals. Study context: Every donor yielded three CD4 naive, three CD4 memory, two CD8 naive and one CD8 memory plate. Overall study results and limits: Four donors shared approximately 5% of their naive CD4 clonotypes.

Everyone who donated was a Caucasian adult who lived in Nashville, Tennessee. About this clone itself: Its antigen is as yet unknown.

Using about 220 ng DNA, roughly 33,000 T cell genomes, the sorted-subset replicate PCRs were run. Produced via immunoSEQ multiplex PCR; TCRdb's table is partial and in-frame only. The sample carries about 120,000 clones, about 71% recorded once. V gave up 7 bases and J gave up 5 bases; unmatched junction bases: 10. The CDR3 is made up of 15 amino acids. CDR1 is SEHNR and CDR2 is FQNEAQ in the germline V gene (reference sequence). The chain is built from TRBV7-9 and TRBJ2-4; 8 nucleotides agree with TRBD2. The receptor was isolated from a woman in her twenties or thirties in good health. What was sequenced was memory CD8+ T cells sorted from blood. As to subset: CD45RO+ cells pooled with CCR7-negative TemRA cells. CDR3 nucleotide sequence: TGTGCCAGCAACCGGCCGGGACTAGGACAAAACATTCAGTACTTC. Translation: CASNRPGLGQNIQYF.